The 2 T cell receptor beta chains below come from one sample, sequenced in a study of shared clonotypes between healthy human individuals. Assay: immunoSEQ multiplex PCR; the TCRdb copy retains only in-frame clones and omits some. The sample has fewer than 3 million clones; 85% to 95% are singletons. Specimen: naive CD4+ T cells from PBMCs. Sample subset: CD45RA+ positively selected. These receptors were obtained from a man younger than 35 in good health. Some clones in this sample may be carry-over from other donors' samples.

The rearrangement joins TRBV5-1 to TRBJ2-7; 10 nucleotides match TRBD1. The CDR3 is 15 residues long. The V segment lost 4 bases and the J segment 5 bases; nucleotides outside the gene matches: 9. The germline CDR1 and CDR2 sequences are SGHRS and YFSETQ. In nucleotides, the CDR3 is TGCGCCAGCAGCGCCGGGACAGGGGTTAGGGACGAGCAGTACTTC. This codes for CASSAGTGVRDEQYF.

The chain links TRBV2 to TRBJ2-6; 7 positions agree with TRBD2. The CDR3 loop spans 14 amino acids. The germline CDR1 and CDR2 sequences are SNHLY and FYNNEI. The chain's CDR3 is CAQRRESGANVLTF. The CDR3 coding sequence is TGTGCGCAGCGGCGGGAGTCTGGGGCCAACGTCCTGACTTTC.